One and the same sample provided the 28 T cell receptor beta chains below, sequenced in a study of shared T cell receptors in the human thymus. Produced via immunoSEQ multiplex PCR; TCRdb's table is partial and in-frame only. This sample carries hundreds of thousands of clones, more than 70% of them seen once, and the ten largest clones take 0.0094%. This same sample was also part of a study on human thymus T cells.

The sample was thymocytes. The receptors were gathered from a boy younger than two with a congenital heart defect.

The J gene is TRBJ2-3, the V gene TRBV5-6, with D unresolved. Germline values: CDR1 SGHDT, CDR2 YYEEEE. Trimming removed 1 base from V and 5 bases from J, with 5 bases in between. This CDR3 spans 12 amino acids. As DNA, the CDR3 is TGTGCCAGCAGCTTGTTAGAAGATACGCAGTATTTT. This codes for CASSLLEDTQYF. The whole variable domain, filled in from reference TRBV5-6 and TRBJ2-3, reads DAGVTQSPTHLIKTRGQQVTLRCSPKSGHDTVSWYQQALGQGPQFIFQYYEEEERQRGNFPDRFSGHQFPNYSSELNVNALLLGDSALYLCASSLLEDTQYFGPGTRLTVL.

The V and J genes are TRBV19 and TRBJ2-1, with TRBD2 matching 7 bases. The V gene's germline CDR1 is LNHDA and CDR2 SQIVND (reference sequence). The CDR3 covers 15 residues. V was pared by 3 bases and J by 2 bases, with 4 bases of the junction left unmatched. The CDR3 is CASSIGRETYNEQFF. The CDR3 coding sequence is TGTGCCAGTAGTATCGGGCGGGAGACCTACAATGAGCAGTTCTTC. The whole variable domain, filled in from reference TRBV19 and TRBJ2-1, reads DGGITQSPKYLFRKEGQNVTLSCEQNLNHDAMYWYRQDPGQGLRLIYYSQIVNDFQKGDIAEGYSVSREKKESFPLTVTSAQKNPTAFYLCASSIGRETYNEQFFGPGTRLTVL.

J is TRBJ1-5 and V is TRBV27, with TRBD1 as a possible D gene (6 bases). Trimming pared 5 bases from V and 2 bases from J, leaving 13 bases between. CDR1 and CDR2 (germline): MNHEY, SMNVEV (reference sequence). CDR3 length: 15 residues. The CDR3 loop is CASSHTGMGNQPQHF. The CDR3 DNA reads TGTGCCAGCAGTCATACAGGGATGGGCAATCAGCCCCAGCATTTT.

This clone is a singleton in its sample. CDR3 loop: CASSSGVGGSSFF. The CDR3 coding sequence is TGTGCCAGCAGTTCGGGGGTGGGAGGGTCATCATTCTTC. This chain uses TRBV6-5 with TRBJ2-1; 7 positions agree with TRBD2. This CDR3 region has 13 residues. The V gene's germline CDR1 is MNHEY and CDR2 SVGAGI. V lost 4 bases, J lost 16 bases, and 13 bases stayed unmatched.

The gene calls are TRBV10-3 and TRBJ2-7; 7 positions agree with TRBD1. This CDR3 is 16 amino acids long. In germline, CDR1 is ENHRY, CDR2 SYGVKD. V gave up 3 bases and J gave up 2 bases; unmatched junction bases: 10. DNA of the CDR3: TGTGCCATCAGTGACCTCCCGACAGGGCTAACCTACGAGCAGTACTTC. Its translation is CAISDLPTGLTYEQYF.

The chain recombines TRBV7-9 with TRBJ1-4, with no clear D. Germline loops: CDR1 SEHNR, CDR2 FQNEAQ (reference sequence). V lost 5 bases and J lost 0, with 19 bases in between. The CDR3 contains 18 residues. The CDR3 DNA is TGTGCCAGCAGCCCCCTTTTTCTAGGGAGGGCAACTAATGAAAAACTGTTTTTT. Its protein is CASSPLFLGRATNEKLFF.

V gene TRBV27 combines with J gene TRBJ1-2, with 9 bases lining up with TRBD1. CDR3 length: 17 residues. Germline V gene sequence: CDR1 MNHEY, CDR2 SMNVEV (reference sequence). V shed 5 bases, J shed 0 bases, and the junction held 10 bases outside the gene matches. CDR3 sequence (DNA): TGTGCCAGCAGTCCCGGACAGGGGTATTCCGCTAACTATGGCTACACCTTC. This encodes CASSPGQGYSANYGYTF.

The rearrangement joins TRBV5-8 to TRBJ1-2, with D unclear. V lost 3 bases, J lost 7 bases, and 7 bases lay in between. Per the germline V gene, CDR1 is SGHTS and CDR2 is YDEGEE. The CDR3 totals 11 residues. The CDR3 loop reads CASSWYGGYTF. CDR3 sequence (DNA): TGTGCCAGCAGCTGGTACGGTGGCTACACCTTC.

The chain couples TRBV10-3 to TRBJ1-1; a weak D match, TRBD1 (6 bases). V gave up 6 bases and J gave up 4 bases, with 15 bases separating them. CDR3 length: 14 residues. From germline, CDR1 is ENHRY and CDR2 SYGVKD. The DNA for the CDR3 is TGTGCCATCAGACAGGGTAACGTGACCACTGAAGCTTTCTTT. It is translated as CAIRQGNVTTEAFF.

The chain employs TRBV15 and TRBJ1-4; D possibly corresponds to TRBD1 (5 bases). Germline CDR1 and CDR2: LNHNV and YYDKDF (reference sequence). Trimming removed 8 bases from V and 4 bases from J, with 20 bases in between. This CDR3 is built from 16 residues. This chain's CDR3 is CATGRGGPAFNEKLFF. The CDR3, as DNA: TGTGCCACCGGGAGGGGTGGCCCTGCATTTAATGAAAAACTGTTTTTT.

This chain's CDR3 is CASSVSLDGGYEQYF. As DNA, the CDR3 is TGTGCCAGCAGCGTATCCCTCGACGGGGGCTACGAGCAGTACTTC. The chain links TRBV9 to TRBJ2-7; the D gene is possibly TRBD2 (6 bases). This CDR3 region has 15 residues. V lost 1 base to trimming and J lost 3 bases, with 14 bases between them. CDR1 and CDR2 from the germline V gene are SGDLS and YYNGEE.

The chain recombines TRBV4-3 with TRBJ2-5; 8 bases agree with TRBD2. The CDR3 has 14 residues. The germline gives CDR1 LGHNA, CDR2 YSLEER. V trimming: 1 base; J trimming: 5 bases; junction bases outside the gene matches: 3. CDR3 DNA: TGCGCCAGCAGCCAAGTTAGCGGGAATGAGACCCAGTACTTC. Its protein is CASSQVSGNETQYF.

The chain carries TRBV4-3 and TRBJ2-2; 10 nucleotides agree with TRBD1. CDR1 and CDR2 from the germline V gene are LGHNA and YSLEER. The CDR3 is 18 residues long. V lost 4 bases, J lost 2 bases, and 10 bases stayed unmatched. The CDR3 nucleotides are TGCGCCAGCAGCCGGTCAGTCCGGGACAGGGGTAACACCGGGGAGCTGTTTTTT. It translates to CASSRSVRDRGNTGELFF.

This clone was observed once. This chain uses TRBV7-8 with TRBJ1-5; D is perhaps TRBD1 (5 bases). The germline V gene encodes CDR1 SGHVS and CDR2 FQNEAQ. The V end lost 0 bases, the J end lost 2 bases, and 8 bases lay between the germline ends. The CDR3 consists of 15 residues. CDR3 coding DNA: TGTGCCAGCAGCTTAGCAGGGGCGGGCAATCAGCCCCAGCATTTT. Its protein is CASSLAGAGNQPQHF.

The chain has TRBV18 and TRBJ1-2; 11 nucleotides agree with TRBD1. CDR1 and CDR2 (germline): KGHSH, LQKENI. This CDR3 has 16 residues. Germline trimming cut 3 bases from V and 1 base from J; bases unmatched to any gene: 4. Written as DNA, the CDR3 is TGTGCCAGCTCACCCTTGGACAGGGGGCTTAACTATGGCTACACCTTC. Translated, it gives CASSPLDRGLNYGYTF.

The chain employs TRBV28 and TRBJ2-1; 14 bases are shared with TRBD2. J was trimmed by 5 bases and V by 3 bases; bases with no gene match: 15. The CDR3 has 20 amino acids. Germline CDR1 and CDR2: MDHEN and SYDVKM. The CDR3 region has the DNA TGTGCCAGCAGTTTCCCCACTCCGGGACTAGCGGGAGTACTAGACAATGAGCAGTTCTTC. Translating gives CASSFPTPGLAGVLDNEQFF.

The chain is built from TRBV15 and TRBJ1-5; possible D gene TRBD1, 5 bases. V lost 1 base and J 3 bases, leaving 13 bases between the germline ends. Looked up from germline, CDR1 is LNHNV and CDR2 is YYDKDF (reference sequence). CDR3 size: 16 residues. The CDR3, as DNA: TGTGCCACCAGCAGAGTTCGTAGGGGCCCCAATCAGCCCCAGCATTTT. Amino acid sequence: CATSRVRRGPNQPQHF.

This clone was seen only a few times. The chain has TRBV28 and TRBJ1-5, with D possibly matching TRBD1 (6 bases). Per the germline V gene, CDR1 is MDHEN and CDR2 is SYDVKM. Trimming left V 4 bases short and J 6 bases short, with 13 bases between. This CDR3 has 14 amino acids. This chain's CDR3 is CASSSTGYIQPQHF. The CDR3 DNA reads as TGTGCCAGCAGTTCTACAGGGTATATTCAGCCCCAGCATTTT.

This rearrangement joins TRBV7-2 to TRBJ2-1; no clear D gene. CDR3 length equals 17 residues. V lost 0 bases and J 0 bases, leaving 12 bases between the germline ends. CDR1 and CDR2 from the germline V gene are SGHTA and FQGNSA. The CDR3 bases are TGTGCCAGCAGCTTAGCGAAACAGCAGAACTCCTACAATGAGCAGTTCTTC. Its protein is CASSLAKQQNSYNEQFF.

This chain connects TRBV28 to TRBJ1-2; tentative D call: TRBD1 (5 bases). From germline, CDR1 is MDHEN and CDR2 SYDVKM. Trimming left V 5 bases short and J 2 bases short, with 15 bases between. This CDR3 contains 15 residues. The CDR3 region is CASSPPGQVNYGYTF. CDR3 nucleotide sequence: TGTGCCAGCAGTCCCCCCGGACAAGTAAACTATGGCTACACCTTC.

This chain joins TRBV4-3 and TRBJ2-3; 12 bases agree with TRBD2. The CDR3 length is 17 residues. The trim removed 3 bases at V and 6 bases at J, leaving 10 bases unmatched. Germline assignment: CDR1 LGHNA and CDR2 YSLEER. The CDR3 DNA reads as TGCGCCAGCAGCCATGTTAGGACTAGCGGGGTCTCGGATACGCAGTATTTT. Translated, it gives CASSHVRTSGVSDTQYF.

The chain joins TRBV28 to TRBJ1-1, with D possibly TRBD1 on 6 matching bases. Trimming cost V 3 bases and J 5 bases, with 13 bases left between them. Germline-derived CDR1 and CDR2 are MDHEN and SYDVKM. The CDR3 has 14 amino acids. This CDR3 is CASSFNRDGTEAFF. In DNA, the CDR3 is TGTGCCAGCAGTTTTAACAGGGATGGGACTGAAGCTTTCTTT.

CDR3 loop: CASSQKRGGTSGYNEQFF. CDR3 bases: TGCGCCAGCAGCCAAAAAAGGGGGGGGACTAGCGGATACAATGAGCAGTTCTTC. The V call is TRBV4-3, the J call TRBJ2-1, with TRBD2 matching over 11 bases. Germline CDR1 and CDR2: LGHNA and YSLEER. The CDR3 is made up of 18 amino acids. V dropped 2 bases and J dropped 4; count of bases not matched to a gene: 10.

V gene TRBV6-6 combines with J gene TRBJ1-3, with 9 bases fitting TRBD1. Per the germline V gene, CDR1 is MNHNY and CDR2 is SVGAGI (reference sequence). CDR3 length: 15 amino acids. V was pared by 5 bases and J by 2 bases, with 4 bases of the junction left unmatched. CDR3 sequence (DNA): TGTGCCAGCAGTCACCGGGACAGGGCTGGAAACACCATATATTTT. Its protein is CASSHRDRAGNTIYF.

This rearrangement joins TRBV6-6 to TRBJ2-7; TRBD2 matches at 8 bases. CDR3 length: 15 residues. Trimming cost V 6 bases and J 5 bases; bases outside gene matches: 12. In germline, CDR1 is MNHNY, CDR2 SVGAGI (reference sequence). CDR3 DNA: TGTGCCAGCAGAAGACTAACGGGGGGGGTTCACGAGCAGTACTTC. Its translation: CASRRLTGGVHEQYF.

This sequence joins TRBV28 and TRBJ2-1; 10 positions match TRBD1. The CDR3 is made up of 16 amino acids. Trimming at V came to 7 bases and at J to 4 bases, leaving 10 bases not matched to a gene. Germline CDR1 and CDR2: MDHEN and SYDVKM. CDR3 residues: CASKPWGDRGYNEQFF. In DNA, the CDR3 is TGTGCCAGCAAACCATGGGGGGACAGGGGATACAATGAGCAGTTCTTC.

Of note for this clone: This sample includes further DNA sequences coding for the same CDR3. The CDR3 coding sequence is TGCAGTGCTAGGACTTCCTACGAGCAGTACTTC. Its translation is CSARTSYEQYF. V and J are TRBV20-1 and TRBJ2-7; D is undetermined. V was pared by 3 bases and J by 1 base, with 4 bases between. Germline CDR1 DFQATT, CDR2 SNEGSKA (reference sequence). This CDR3 is 11 amino acids long.

The chain links TRBV27 to TRBJ1-5, with 10 bases that match TRBD1. CDR1 MNHEY and CDR2 SMNVEV come from the germline V gene (reference sequence). This CDR3 is 14 amino acids long. The V gene end was trimmed by 2 bases and the J gene end by 5 bases; junction bases not matched to a gene: 0. CDR3 sequence: CASSLGTGDQPQHF. CDR3 DNA: TGTGCCAGCAGTTTAGGGACAGGGGATCAGCCCCAGCATTTT.